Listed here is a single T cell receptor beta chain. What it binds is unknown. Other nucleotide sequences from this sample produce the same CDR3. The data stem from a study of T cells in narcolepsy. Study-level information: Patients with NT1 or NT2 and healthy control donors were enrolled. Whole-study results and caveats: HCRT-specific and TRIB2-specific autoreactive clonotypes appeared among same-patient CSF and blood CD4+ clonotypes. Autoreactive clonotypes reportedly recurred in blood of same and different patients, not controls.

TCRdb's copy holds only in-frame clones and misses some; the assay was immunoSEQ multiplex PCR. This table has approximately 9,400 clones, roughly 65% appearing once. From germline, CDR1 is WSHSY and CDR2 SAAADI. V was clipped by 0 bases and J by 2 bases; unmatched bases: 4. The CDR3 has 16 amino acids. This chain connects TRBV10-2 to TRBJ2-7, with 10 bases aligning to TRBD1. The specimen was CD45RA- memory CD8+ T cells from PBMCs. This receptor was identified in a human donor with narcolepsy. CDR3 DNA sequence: TGCGCCAGCAGTGAGTCAGGGGGGACAGGGGCCTACGAGCAGTACTTC. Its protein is CASSESGGTGAYEQYF.